This T cell receptor beta chain was captured in a study of cytomegalovirus exposure and HLA in healthy donors. Overall study results and limits: In a later analysis, most CMV-associated TCR beta chains appeared HLA-restricted.

Trimming removed 4 bases from V and 4 bases from J, with 16 bases in between. Germline CDR1 reads LNHDA; CDR2 reads SQIVND (reference sequence). This CDR3 contains 15 residues. Remarks on this clone: What it recognizes is unknown.

60 Vbeta and 13 Jbeta primers were used in PCR. Method: immunoSEQ multiplex PCR; TCRdb's copy keeps in-frame clones and lacks some. The sample consists of under 200,000 clones, roughly 77% of them appearing once. This TCR was sampled from a man aged 25 to 40 in good health and CMV-seropositive. The chain combines TRBV19 with TRBJ1-2; D may be TRBD1 (5 bases). The sequencing sample was made of PBMCs. CDR3 in DNA: TGTGCCAGTAGTAACCAAGGACGTGGGGCCTATGGCTACACCTTC. Amino acid sequence: CASSNQGRGAYGYTF.